Shown below are 32 T cell receptor beta chains from a single sample sequenced in a study of T-cell reconstitution after alpha-beta-depleted transplantation in children. Unique molecular identifiers were incorporated when the TCRbeta library was constructed. TCRdb called the PCR reads again in MiXCR, with one record for every CDR3 protein. This sample has some 290,000 distinct CDR3 sequences, with roughly 25% found just once. Source: PBMCs, mostly from graft donor cells, taken 180 days after TCRalphabeta/CD19-depleted stem cell transplant. Receptors were obtained from a male patient between 10 and 17 years old who had a stem cell transplant for acute lymphoblastic leukemia, so the T cells may come from the graft donor.

This clonotype was detected a few times. The chain has TRBV6-5 and TRBJ1-3; D gene uncertain. Trimming left V 6 bases short and J 1 base short, with 4 bases between. The CDR3 runs 12 residues. Germline assignment: CDR1 MNHEY and CDR2 SVGAGI. DNA for the CDR3: TGTGCCAGCAGATATTCTGGAAACACCATATATTTT. Protein product: CASRYSGNTIYF.

This clonotype appeared a few times. The chain joins TRBV5-1 to TRBJ1-2, with 8 positions matching TRBD1. Germline V gene data show CDR1 as SGHRS and CDR2 as YFSETQ. The CDR3 loop spans 12 amino acids. J gave up 7 bases and V 9 bases, and 8 bases lay outside the gene matches. For the CDR3, the DNA is TGCGCCACCAGGACAGGGACGGGTGGCTACACCTTC. Translation: CATRTGTGGYTF.

The chain employs TRBV13 and TRBJ2-1, with a weak D call TRBD2 (6 bases). V was cut by 0 bases and J by 1 base, with 16 bases left in between. The CDR3 extends over 18 amino acids. Germline CDR1 is PRHDT and CDR2 is FYEKMQ (reference sequence). The CDR3 is CASSLGPSGSLSYNEQFF. The CDR3 nucleotides are TGTGCCAGCAGCTTAGGCCCCTCCGGGAGTTTGTCCTACAATGAGCAGTTCTTC.

The genes are TRBV20-1 and TRBJ1-1; TRBD1 agrees at 7 bases. The CDR3 loop spans 15 amino acids. The trim removed 1 base at V and 7 bases at J, leaving 12 bases unmatched. Germline V gene lookup returns CDR1 DFQATT and CDR2 SNEGSKA (reference sequence). CDR3 sequence reads: CSARAHWRQGFEAFF. CDR3 sequence (DNA): TGCAGTGCTAGAGCCCACTGGCGACAGGGCTTTGAAGCTTTCTTT.

This clonotype was seen a handful of times. The chain employs TRBV7-9 and TRBJ2-7, with 9 bases lining up with TRBD2. V shed 5 bases and J 2 bases; nucleotides not matched to a gene: 10. Germline V gene sequence: CDR1 SEHNR, CDR2 FQNEAQ (reference sequence). CDR3 length: 16 residues. The CDR3 nucleotides read TGTGCCAGCAGCCGCCGGGGGATAGCGGGAGCCTACGAGCAGTACTTC. Its translation: CASSRRGIAGAYEQYF.

The CDR3 is CASSPRTSGSNEQYF. The CDR3 DNA follows: TGTGCCAGCTCACCCCGGACTAGCGGGAGCAACGAGCAGTACTTC. V gene TRBV18 combines with J gene TRBJ2-7, with 13 bases matching TRBD2. The CDR3 length is 15 residues. V dropped 3 bases and J dropped 5; count of bases not matched to a gene: 4. In germline, CDR1 is KGHSH, CDR2 LQKENI.

This clonotype was counted only a few times. The chain couples TRBV24-1 to TRBJ2-5; 15 positions match TRBD2. The V gene's germline CDR1 is KGHDR and CDR2 SFDVKD. The CDR3 spans 17 residues. V was pared by 0 bases and J by 4 bases, with 2 bases of the junction left unmatched. The CDR3 sequence: CATSDLGLAGGAETQYF. The CDR3 coding sequence is TGTGCCACCAGTGATTTGGGACTAGCGGGAGGGGCAGAGACCCAGTACTTC.

The chain carries TRBV19 and TRBJ2-7; 12 bases match TRBD1. CDR1 is LNHDA and CDR2 is SQIVND in the germline V gene (reference sequence). The CDR3 extends over 13 amino acids. The J segment lost 5 bases and the V segment lost 9 bases, leaving 5 bases of the junction unmatched. The CDR3 is CASRGTGGHEQYF. CDR3 DNA: TGTGCCAGCCGGGGGACAGGGGGCCACGAGCAGTACTTC.

This chain connects TRBV6-5 to TRBJ1-1, with a tentative D call TRBD1 (5 bases). Trimming pared 10 bases from V and 7 bases from J, leaving 16 bases between. The CDR3 is made up of 12 amino acids. CDR1 and CDR2 from the germline V gene are MNHEY and SVGAGI. The CDR3 nucleotides read TGTGCCACCAGGAACGGGGCCAGTGAAGCTTTCTTT. It codes for CATRNGASEAFF.

This clonotype has at least ten counts. V and J are TRBV5-1 and TRBJ2-7; the D is unclear. The CDR3 is 13 amino acids. V lost 5 bases to trimming and J lost 3 bases, with 12 bases between them. Per germline, CDR1 SGHRS and CDR2 YFSETQ. Here the CDR3 DNA reads TGCGCCAGCAGTGGGTGGCAGGTCTACGAGCAGTACTTC. This translates into CASSGWQVYEQYF. The full variable domain, with the rest looked up from reference TRBV5-1 and TRBJ2-7, is KAGVTQTPRYLIKTRGQQVTLSCSPISGHRSVSWYQQTPGQGLQFLFEYFSETQRNKGNFPGRFSGRQFSNSRSEMNVSTLELGDSALYLCASSGWQVYEQYFGPGTRLTVT.

The CDR3 here is CASRGPIQGLKETQYF. CDR3 DNA: TGTGCCAGCAGGGGACCTATACAGGGGCTAAAGGAGACCCAGTACTTC. V gene TRBV6-1 combines with J gene TRBJ2-5; 7 bases are shared with TRBD1. CDR3 length: 16 amino acids. V was pared by 6 bases and J by 5 bases, with 15 bases of the junction left unmatched. Germline V lookup: CDR1 MNHNS, CDR2 SASEGT.

This clonotype appeared a single time. A much larger clone is a single base away; this may be a read error. This chain links TRBV27 with TRBJ2-3, with D unclear. Trimming took 4 bases from V and 4 from J, leaving 12 bases between them. From germline, CDR1 is MNHEY and CDR2 SMNVEV (reference sequence). This CDR3 has 14 residues. CDR3 in DNA: TGTGCCAGCAGTTCATCGCGGTTCCCAGATACGCAGTATTTT. Translated: CASSSSRFPDTQYF.

Notes on this clonotype: A read error is likely, as this CDR3 ends without the conserved phenylalanine or tryptophan. CDR3 DNA: TGTGCCAGCAGCCCAACCCCCGGACAGCTTGGAGCTTTCCTT. The encoded protein is CASSPTPGQLGAFL. This sequence joins TRBV5-5 and TRBJ1-1, with D maybe TRBD1 (6 bases). The CDR3 runs 14 residues. Germline V gene sequence: CDR1 SGHKS, CDR2 YYEKEE (reference sequence). Trimming took 4 bases from V and 10 from J, leaving 20 bases between them.

As concerns this clonotype: The junction does not match germline at one end; this may be a read error. The CDR3 here is CASSLAADTYNEQFF. Here the CDR3 DNA reads TGTGCCAGCAGTCTAGCCGCCGATACCTACAATGAGCAGTTCTTC. The V gene is TRBV12-3 or TRBV12-4, the J gene TRBJ2-1; weak D call: TRBD2 (5 bases). The CDR3 covers 15 residues.

This chain joins TRBV20-1 and TRBJ2-7; D not resolved. Germline values: CDR1 DFQATT, CDR2 SNEGSKA (reference sequence). V lost 6 bases, J lost 2 bases, and 8 bases lay in between. This CDR3 has 11 residues. CDR3 DNA: TGCAGTGCCGCCCCAGCCTACGAGCAGTACTTC. It codes for CSAAPAYEQYF.

V is TRBV12-3 or TRBV12-4 and J is TRBJ2-1; 11 bases fit TRBD2. The CDR3 is 13 amino acids. The V gene end was trimmed by 3 bases and the J gene end by 12 bases; junction bases not matched to a gene: 4. The CDR3: CASSFSGRAGQFF. Written as DNA, the CDR3 is TGTGCCAGCAGTTTTAGCGGGAGGGCGGGGCAGTTCTTC.

This clonotype showed up just a few times. V is TRBV12-3 or TRBV12-4 and J is TRBJ2-5; tentatively, D is TRBD2 (6 bases). Trimming took off 5 bases at V and 7 bases at J, with 11 bases between the two ends. This CDR3 region has 12 residues. Written as DNA, the CDR3 is TGTGCCAGCAGTCAAACGCGGGGGACCCAGTACTTC. Amino acids: CASSQTRGTQYF.

The rearrangement uses TRBV24-1 and TRBJ2-7, with a possible D match to TRBD2 (6 bases). Between the trimmed V and J ends, which lost 9 bases and 0 bases, there was a span of 20 bases. The CDR3 is 16 residues long. Germline CDR1 and CDR2: KGHDR and SFDVKD. CDR3: CATCPFGRISSYEQYF. The DNA of the CDR3 is TGTGCCACCTGCCCCTTTGGGAGGATAAGCTCCTACGAGCAGTACTTC.

This clonotype was picked up a small number of times. The CDR3 region is CASSVYGTGGMNTEAFF. In DNA, the CDR3 is TGCGCCAGCAGCGTTTACGGGACAGGGGGAATGAACACTGAAGCTTTCTTT. The rearrangement joins TRBV5-1 to TRBJ1-1; 11 nucleotides align to TRBD1. The CDR3 is 17 amino acids. V dropped 4 bases and J dropped 0; count of bases not matched to a gene: 8. Germline V gene sequence: CDR1 SGHRS, CDR2 YFSETQ.

The V and J genes are TRBV5-1 and TRBJ2-7; D is possibly TRBD2 (6 bases). The V gene lost 0 bases and the J gene lost 2 bases, with 12 bases spanning the gap. There are 15 residues in the CDR3. CDR1 and CDR2 (germline): SGHRS, YFSETQ. CDR3 loop: CASSLVLRGAYEQYF. The DNA for the CDR3 is TGCGCCAGCAGCTTGGTCCTCCGCGGGGCCTACGAGCAGTACTTC.

Remarks on this clonotype: Sequence at one end of the junction differs from germline and may be a read error. This chain connects TRBV2 to TRBJ2-1; the match to TRBD2 covers 12 bases. The CDR3 runs 16 residues. CDR1 SNHLY and CDR2 FYNNEI come from the germline V gene. CDR3 bases: TGTGCCAGCAGTGAACAGGGACTAGCGGGTCCCAATAAGCAGTTCTTC. This codes for CASSEQGLAGPNKQFF.

This chain joins TRBV5-6 and TRBJ2-1; 10 bases match TRBD2. The CDR3 is 15 residues long. Per the germline V gene, CDR1 is SGHDT and CDR2 is YYEEEE. Trimming took 0 bases from V and 14 from J; bases not matched to a gene: 11. CDR3 sequence reads: CASSLGGTSEPSEFF. CDR3 DNA sequence: TGTGCCAGCAGCTTGGGGGGGACTAGCGAGCCTTCGGAGTTCTTC. Complete variable domain (other parts from reference TRBV5-6 and TRBJ2-1): DAGVTQSPTHLIKTRGQQVTLRCSPKSGHDTVSWYQQALGQGPQFIFQYYEEEERQRGNFPDRFSGHQFPNYSSELNVNALLLGDSALYLCASSLGGTSEPSEFFGPGTRLTVL.

The chain combines TRBV5-1 with TRBJ2-5; TRBD2 matches at 11 bases. This CDR3 has 13 amino acids. Trimming removed 6 bases from V and 4 bases from J; junction bases left unmatched: 2. In germline, CDR1 is SGHRS, CDR2 YFSETQ. The CDR3 DNA is TGCGCCAGCAAACTAGCGGGAGCAGAGACCCAGTACTTC. Translated: CASKLAGAETQYF. Using reference TRBV5-1 and TRBJ2-5 for the parts outside the CDR3, the full variable domain is KAGVTQTPRYLIKTRGQQVTLSCSPISGHRSVSWYQQTPGQGLQFLFEYFSETQRNKGNFPGRFSGRQFSNSRSEMNVSTLELGDSALYLCASKLAGAETQYFGPGTRLLVL.

The chain couples TRBV5-1 to TRBJ2-3, with TRBD2 matching 8 bases. Per germline, CDR1 SGHRS and CDR2 YFSETQ. J lost 5 bases, V lost 0 bases, and 11 bases had no gene match. This CDR3 region has 17 residues. CDR3 protein: CASSLVPGLGRRDTQYF. Written as DNA, the CDR3 is TGCGCCAGCAGCTTGGTACCGGGACTAGGGAGGAGAGATACGCAGTATTTT.

This chain uses TRBV12-3 or TRBV12-4 with TRBJ2-3; TRBD2 matches 11 bases. V lost 7 bases to trimming and J lost 3 bases; unmatched junction nucleotides: 3. The CDR3 length is 14 residues. This CDR3 reads CASTLAGGTDTQYF. The CDR3 DNA reads as TGTGCCAGCACCCTAGCGGGAGGTACAGATACGCAGTATTTT.

V gene TRBV20-1 combines with J gene TRBJ1-5; D not resolved. V gave up 3 bases and J gave up 0 bases, with 6 bases separating them. CDR1 DFQATT and CDR2 SNEGSKA come from the germline V gene (reference sequence). The CDR3 sequence is 13 residues long. CDR3 in amino acids: CSASAASNQPQHF. DNA of the CDR3: TGCAGTGCTAGTGCAGCTAGCAATCAGCCCCAGCATTTT.

V usage is TRBV4-2 and J usage is TRBJ2-3; D is unresolved. The length of the CDR3 is 18 residues. Germline assignment: CDR1 LGHNA and CDR2 YNFKEQ. Trimming took off 0 bases at V and 5 bases at J, with 21 bases between the two ends. The CDR3 spells CASSQEYRALAIRDTQYF. Here the CDR3 DNA reads TGTGCCAGCAGCCAAGAGTATCGGGCGTTAGCTATAAGAGATACGCAGTATTTT.

The rearrangement joins TRBV4-1 to TRBJ2-1; D call uncertain. Germline CDR1 and CDR2: MGHRA and YSYEKL. With 2 bases removed from V and 5 bases from J, the gap between germline ends came to 7 bases. The CDR3 is 13 amino acids. The CDR3 loop reads CASSQRTDNEQFF. The CDR3 bases are TGCGCCAGCAGCCAACGGACGGACAATGAGCAGTTCTTC.

This clonotype appeared a single time. The chain employs TRBV4-2 and TRBJ1-5; D possibly corresponds to TRBD1 (6 bases). The length of the CDR3 is 14 residues. V dropped 10 bases and J dropped 7 bases, with 20 bases sitting between them. CDR1 is LGHNA and CDR2 is YNFKEQ in the germline V gene. In nucleotides, the CDR3 is TGTGCCATGGGCGGAGGGCTAGGGGGGCAGCCCCAGCATTTT. Translation gives CAMGGGLGGQPQHF.

V is TRBV20-1 and J is TRBJ1-2; TRBD1 matches at 8 bases. The V gene's germline CDR1 is DFQATT and CDR2 SNEGSKA (reference sequence). V dropped 0 bases and J dropped 8; count of bases not matched to a gene: 11. The CDR3 has 15 amino acids. Here the CDR3 DNA reads TGCAGTGCTAGAGATAAAAAAACTAGACAGGGGGGCTACACCTTC. Residues: CSARDKKTRQGGYTF.

The chain carries TRBV27 and TRBJ1-2; 8 bases align to TRBD1. Germline CDR1 reads MNHEY; CDR2 reads SMNVEV (reference sequence). The trim removed 7 bases at V and 8 bases at J, leaving 9 bases unmatched. This CDR3 is built from 13 residues. In DNA form, the CDR3 reads TGTGCCAGCACCACTCAGGGGGCGCGGGGCTACACCTTC. Translation: CASTTQGARGYTF.

The J gene is TRBJ2-5, the V gene TRBV15; a weak D match, TRBD2 (5 bases). This CDR3 comprises 15 residues. V lost 3 bases, J lost 2 bases, and 13 bases lay in between. Germline CDR1 is LNHNV and CDR2 is YYDKDF (reference sequence). Here the CDR3 DNA reads TGTGCCACCAGCAGCCCGGGGTTGAGGCAAGAGACCCAGTACTTC. Its translation is CATSSPGLRQETQYF.